This TCR beta chain was captured in a study of human T cells and chemical hapten exposure. Study context: Per-sample TCR yield variation was attributed mainly to small pooled library volume differences.

The CDR3 is 15 amino acids. V lost 2 bases and J lost 1, with 11 bases in between. CDR1 SEHNR and CDR2 FQNEAQ come from the germline V gene (reference sequence). Unique molecular identifiers were attached to individual cDNA molecules within the library. TCRdb independently ran MiXCR on the reads; one entry per CDR3 protein. The sample yields around 3,100 distinct CDR3 sequences, approximately 48% seen once. The table lists this clonotype with a few counts. As yet, its antigen is unknown. Unfractionated whole blood yielded the extracted total RNA. Overall study findings and caveats: TCRs whose frequency exceeded 1 in 1000 remained the same following DPC sensitization.

J is TRBJ2-5 and V is TRBV7-9, with no clear D. The TCR sequence derives from a human donor who had alopecia or was a healthy volunteer (not recorded which). Some clones in this sample may be carry-over from other donors' samples. This table probably holds off-target reads from a library built for another chain. The sequencing input was whole blood. CDR3 amino acids: CASSLTSSSQETQYF. CDR3 coding DNA: TGTGCCAGCAGCTTAACTTCTTCCAGCCAAGAGACCCAGTACTTC.